The clone carrying this T cell receptor beta chain was observed a few times. V was pared by 2 bases and J by 2 bases, with 7 bases between. CDR1 and CDR2 from the germline V gene are MDHEN and SYDVKM. This CDR3 has 15 amino acids. The data originate from a study of cytomegalovirus exposure and HLA in healthy donors. In the PCR, 60 Vbeta and 13 Jbeta primers were used. Generated by immunoSEQ multiplex PCR, the TCRdb table keeps only in-frame clones and is missing some. In the table there are approximately 100,000 clones, about a tenth of which are singletons. Healthy bone marrow donors made up the cohort.

The sequence came from a man over 45 in good health and CMV-seropositive. The specimen sequenced was PBMCs. This chain connects TRBV28 to TRBJ2-6; weak D call: TRBD1 (5 bases). The CDR3 DNA is TGTGCCAGCAGTTTACCAGGGCCTGGGGCCAACGTCCTGACTTTC. It specifies CASSLPGPGANVLTF.